The 17 T cell receptor beta chains presented below share a single source sample, sequenced in a study of T cell responses to AZD1222 COVID-19 vaccine. Method: immunoSEQ multiplex PCR; TCRdb's copy keeps in-frame clones and lacks some. The data show approximately 150,000 clones, just under 90% seen once. The input for sequencing was peripheral blood, taken 28 days after the second dose of the MenACWY control vaccine. The receptors stem from an adult who received the MenACWY meningococcal vaccine as a control.

The chain combines TRBV28 with TRBJ2-7; 7 nucleotides agree with TRBD1. The V gene end was trimmed by 1 base and the J gene end by 3 bases; junction bases not matched to a gene: 6. The germline gives CDR1 MDHEN, CDR2 SYDVKM. CDR3 length: 15 amino acids. CDR3 nucleotides: TGTGCCAGCAGTTTATCGGGTGGGACAGACTACGAGCAGTACTTC. This codes for CASSLSGGTDYEQYF.

The chain has TRBV6-5 and TRBJ1-1; 7 bases fit TRBD1. The CDR3 is 13 residues long. Germline values: CDR1 MNHEY, CDR2 SVGAGI. Trimming at V came to 6 bases and at J to 5 bases, leaving 6 bases not matched to a gene. CDR3 coding DNA: TGTGCCAGCAGACGTACAGGGGATACTGAAGCTTTCTTT. This sequence encodes CASRRTGDTEAFF.

The rearrangement uses TRBV6-2 or TRBV6-3 and TRBJ1-1; no reliable D call. V lost 3 bases to trimming and J lost 2 bases, with 10 bases between them. The CDR3 has 14 residues. CDR1 is MNHEY, CDR2 SVGEGT, per germline. The CDR3 is CASSYFMGNTEAFF. The DNA of the CDR3 is TGTGCCAGCAGTTATTTCATGGGAAACACTGAAGCTTTCTTT.

The genes are TRBV9 and TRBJ2-7; D is possibly TRBD2 (6 bases). V was clipped by 0 bases and J by 5 bases, with 15 bases between them. The CDR3 has 15 residues. Germline V gene sequence: CDR1 SGDLS, CDR2 YYNGEE. CDR3 DNA sequence: TGTGCCAGCAGCGTAGCAGGGACTGAGGAGGACGAGCAGTACTTC. Amino acids: CASSVAGTEEDEQYF. The whole variable domain, filled in from reference TRBV9 and TRBJ2-7, reads DSGVTQTPKHLITATGQRVTLRCSPRSGDLSVYWYQQSLDQGLQFLIQYYNGEERAKGNILERFSAQQFPDLHSELNLSSLELGDSALYFCASSVAGTEEDEQYFGPGTRLTVT.

This chain connects TRBV19 to TRBJ1-2; 10 positions agree with TRBD1. CDR1 and CDR2 from the germline V gene are LNHDA and SQIVND (reference sequence). V trimming: 3 bases; J trimming: 6 bases; junction bases outside the gene matches: 7. The CDR3 has 15 amino acids. CDR3 in amino acids: CASSIWDRGRDGYTF. The CDR3 DNA sequence: TGTGCCAGTAGTATTTGGGACAGGGGTCGGGATGGCTACACCTTC.

This sequence joins TRBV5-1 and TRBJ2-1; a weak D match, TRBD1 (5 bases). From germline, CDR1 is SGHRS and CDR2 YFSETQ. CDR3 length equals 16 residues. Trimming took 0 bases from V and 4 from J, leaving 14 bases between them. The CDR3 nucleotides read TGCGCCAGCAGCTTGGTTCCCCAGGACATTTACAATGAGCAGTTCTTC. Translating gives CASSLVPQDIYNEQFF.

The V and J genes are TRBV6-2 or TRBV6-3 and TRBJ2-1, with 7 positions matching TRBD1. V was clipped by 0 bases and J by 6 bases; unmatched bases: 2. The CDR3 consists of 14 residues. Per the germline V gene, CDR1 is MNHEY and CDR2 is SVGEGT. Here the CDR3 DNA reads TGTGCCAGCAGTTACTCGACAGGGCGCAATGAGCAGTTCTTC. Its protein product is CASSYSTGRNEQFF.

The CDR3 spells CASSLTGDNTEAFF. CDR3 DNA: TGTGCCAGCAGTCTCACAGGGGATAACACTGAAGCTTTCTTT. The chain uses TRBV28 and TRBJ1-1, with 7 positions matching TRBD1. CDR3 length: 14 residues. CDR1 and CDR2 from the germline V gene are MDHEN and SYDVKM. V trimming: 5 bases; J trimming: 2 bases; junction bases outside the gene matches: 5.

This clone was seen only once. The chain employs TRBV6-5 and TRBJ2-1; 8 positions agree with TRBD2. Germline CDR1 and CDR2: MNHEY and SVGAGI. CDR3 length: 15 amino acids. The junction had 16 bases not matched to a gene; V was cut back by 11 bases and J by 7 bases. CDR3 sequence (DNA): TGTGCCTCTCAACGGGGGGGGAGTGTTGAAAATGAGCAGTTCTTC. It specifies CASQRGGSVENEQFF.

The rearrangement uses TRBV7-8 and TRBJ2-7; no firm D call. CDR3 length: 15 amino acids. The germline CDR1 and CDR2 sequences are SGHVS and FQNEAQ. V dropped 5 bases and J dropped 3 bases, with 17 bases sitting between them. CDR3 nucleotides: TGTGCCAGCAGCCCTCCTAGGATCTTACACTACGAGCAGTACTTC. It codes for CASSPPRILHYEQYF. Full variable domain (rest looked up from reference TRBV7-8 and TRBJ2-7): GAGVSQSPRYKVAKRGQDVALRCDPISGHVSLFWYQQALGQGPEFLTYFQNEAQLDKSGLPSDRFFAERPEGSVSTLKIQRTQQEDSAVYLCASSPPRILHYEQYFGPGTRLTVT.

The gene calls are TRBV15 and TRBJ1-5; D gene ambiguous. Germline V lookup: CDR1 LNHNV, CDR2 YYDKDF (reference sequence). The CDR3 runs 15 residues. V dropped 1 base and J dropped 5 bases, with 12 bases sitting between them. CDR3 amino acids: CATSRVVRSDQPQHF. The CDR3 nucleotides are TGTGCCACCAGCAGAGTGGTGAGGAGCGATCAGCCCCAGCATTTT.

The genes are TRBV5-4 and TRBJ1-1; D is perhaps TRBD1 (5 bases). V dropped 4 bases and J dropped 4 bases, with 14 bases sitting between them. CDR3 size: 14 residues. Germline CDR1 reads SGHNT; CDR2 reads YYREEE (reference sequence). This chain's CDR3 is CASSRDGDFTEAFF. CDR3 coding DNA: TGTGCCAGCAGCCGGGACGGAGACTTCACTGAAGCTTTCTTT.

This clone was seen just once. The chain uses TRBV3-1 (or the pseudogene TRBV3-2) and TRBJ2-3, with D perhaps given as TRBD1 or TRBD2 (5 bases each). V gave up 1 base and J gave up 6 bases, with 14 bases separating them. Germline V lookup: CDR1 LGHDT, CDR2 YNNKEL (reference sequence). The CDR3 loop spans 15 amino acids. The CDR3 bases are TGTGCCAGCAGCCAAGGGGACGGCGGCCCGGATACGCAGTATTTT. Its translation: CASSQGDGGPDTQYF.

J is TRBJ2-5 and V is TRBV30; 7 nucleotides agree with TRBD2. Germline CDR1 is GTSNPN and CDR2 is SVGIG (reference sequence). The length of the CDR3 is 15 residues. V lost 4 bases to trimming and J lost 5 bases; unmatched junction nucleotides: 13. This CDR3 is CAWTRDGGRGETQYF. CDR3 sequence (DNA): TGTGCCTGGACCCGGGACGGCGGGAGAGGGGAGACCCAGTACTTC. Looking up the rest from reference TRBV30 and TRBJ2-5 gives the full variable domain: SQTIHQWPATLVQPVGSPLSLECTVEGTSNPNLYWYRQAAGRGLQLLFYSVGIGQISSEVPQNLSASRPQDRQFILSSKKLLLSDSGFYLCAWTRDGGRGETQYFGPGTRLLVL.

The rearrangement joins TRBV12-3 or TRBV12-4 to TRBJ2-7; tentatively, D is TRBD2 (5 bases). The CDR3 covers 12 residues. Trimming removed 6 bases at V and 3 bases at J, with 9 bases between. CDR3 DNA: TGTGCCAGCAGCCCCACTAGCTACGAGCAGTACTTC. Its translation: CASSPTSYEQYF.

The chain joins TRBV5-5 to TRBJ1-3; 8 nucleotides line up with TRBD1. Germline CDR1 is SGHKS and CDR2 is YYEKEE (reference sequence). This CDR3 comprises 14 residues. V gave up 7 bases and J gave up 6 bases; unmatched junction bases: 9. The CDR3 loop reads CASFLTGEANTIYF. The CDR3 region has the DNA TGTGCCAGCTTTTTGACAGGGGAGGCAAACACCATATATTTT.

The V call is TRBV7-3, the J call TRBJ2-6; 7 nucleotides match TRBD1. Unmatched junction bases numbered 16, after V lost 4 bases and J lost 4 bases. The CDR3 is made up of 19 amino acids. Germline loops: CDR1 SGHTA, CDR2 FQGTGA. Here the CDR3 DNA reads TGTGCCAGCAGCTCGTCACCGACGGGACAGTCGACCGGGGCCAACGTCCTGACTTTC. Translating it yields CASSSSPTGQSTGANVLTF.